This T cell receptor (beta chain) comes out of a study of post-analysis software for immune sequencing data. About the research overall: Some patients lacked subtype; others had relapsing-remitting, secondary progressive or progressive-relapsing disease.

CDR1 and CDR2 (germline): SGHRS, YFSETQ. There are 17 residues in the CDR3. Turning to this clonotype: Its matching antigen is unknown.

Study-wide results and limits: Patients used four to six TRBV segments, including TRBV5-6, TRBV5-1 and TRBV20-1, more often than controls. Multiple sclerosis patients showed significantly lower normalized Chao1 diversity than controls did. When the samples were clustered directly with F measure, those that had been prepared in the same batch showed strong co-clustering.

Carried by the TCR beta cDNA libraries were unique molecular identifiers. The source material, 1 to 10 million T cells, gave rise to roughly 500,000 cDNA molecules. Using its own MiXCR run on the PCR reads, TCRdb lists one record per CDR3 protein. The sample consists of 750,000 to 950,000 distinct CDR3 sequences, about 50% of them appearing once. Sequencing used blood. The clonotype originates from a girl aged 10 to 17 with multiple sclerosis. The chain uses TRBV5-1 and TRBJ2-5, with TRBD2 matching over 8 bases. Gene TRBJ2-7 matches the end of the DNA better, so the J call may be wrong. In DNA, the CDR3 is TGCGCCAGCAGCTCCCTTCCCTCCGGGCGGGGGGCCTACGAGCAGTACTTC. This translates into CASSSLPSGRGAYEQYF.